These 14 T cell receptor beta chains were all obtained from the same sample, sequenced in a study of T cells in Graves' hyperthyroidism and ophthalmopathy. It was RNA transcripts that yielded the amplified TCR beta CDR3 regions. TCR CDR3 underwent first-round RT-PCR with the HTBI primer set. TCRdb passed the multiplex PCR reads through MiXCR, listing each CDR3 protein once. In the table there are 300,000 to 400,000 distinct CDR3 sequences, approximately 17% of which are singletons. The material sequenced was blood. These receptors originate from a man younger than 35 with Graves' ophthalmopathy.

This clonotype was observed a few times. The rearrangement joins TRBV19 to TRBJ2-4; D remains unclear. The CDR3 runs 17 residues. Per germline, CDR1 LNHDA and CDR2 SQIVND (reference sequence). The V and J ends lost 6 bases and 0 bases respectively, with 18 bases between them. Written as DNA, the CDR3 is TGTGCCAGTAGACCCCCTTTGACGGGCCTAGCCAAAAACATTCAGTACTTC. Encoded protein: CASRPPLTGLAKNIQYF.

This clonotype was seen repeatedly, ten times or more. The chain links TRBV24-1 to TRBJ1-2, with a tentative D call TRBD1 (5 bases). The V gene lost 4 bases and the J gene lost 8 bases, with 13 bases spanning the gap. The CDR3 contains 13 residues. From germline, CDR1 is KGHDR and CDR2 SFDVKD. DNA of the CDR3: TGTGCCACCAGTGACGGGACTCTTCAGGGCTACACCTTC. This gives the protein CATSDGTLQGYTF.

This clonotype was picked up many times. The chain carries TRBV5-1 and TRBJ1-4; no clear D gene. CDR1 and CDR2 from the germline V gene are SGHRS and YFSETQ. The CDR3 contains 16 residues. Deletions cut 0 bases from V and 0 bases from J, with 9 bases between. The CDR3 region is CASSLALQSTNEKLFF. The DNA of the CDR3 is TGCGCCAGCAGCTTGGCTCTACAGTCAACTAATGAAAAACTGTTTTTT.

The V call is TRBV16, the J call TRBJ1-5, with D tentatively TRBD1 (6 bases). Germline V gene lookup returns CDR1 KGHSY and CDR2 FQNENV. The CDR3 has 14 amino acids. Trimming pared 6 bases from V and 3 bases from J, leaving 12 bases between. Here the CDR3 DNA reads TGTGCCAGCAGTGGACAGAGAGACAATCAGCCCCAGCATTTT. Translation gives CASSGQRDNQPQHF.

Only a few counts were recorded for this clonotype. The chain joins TRBV3-1 to TRBJ1-2; D is unclear. With 0 bases removed from V and 8 bases from J, the gap between germline ends came to 10 bases. The CDR3 totals 13 residues. Per the germline V gene, CDR1 is LGHDT and CDR2 is YNNKEL (reference sequence). This CDR3 is CASSQDLGSGYTF. Here the CDR3 DNA reads TGTGCCAGCAGCCAAGATTTAGGGTCCGGCTACACCTTC.

A few counts support this clonotype. This may stem from a read error, because a much larger clone lies one nucleotide away. This chain links TRBV20-1 with TRBJ1-5; 9 nucleotides match TRBD1. Germline V gene lookup returns CDR1 DFQATT and CDR2 SNEGSKA (reference sequence). The CDR3 has 15 amino acids. V dropped 3 bases and J dropped 8; count of bases not matched to a gene: 11. The CDR3 DNA is TGCAGTGCTAGTTCCGGACAGGGGTCCAGTGAGCCCCAGCATTTT. Translation: CSASSGQGSSEPQHF.

This clonotype was recorded at least ten times. V is TRBV6-4 and J is TRBJ2-3; TRBD2 aligns across 11 bases. CDR3 length equals 15 residues. The germline V gene has CDR1 MRHNA and CDR2 SNTAGT. J gave up 4 bases and V 0 bases, and 0 bases lay outside the gene matches. The CDR3 DNA is TGTGCCAGCAGTGACTCTAGCGGGGGGGCAGATACGCAGTATTTT. Translated, it gives CASSDSSGGADTQYF.

The J gene is TRBJ2-1, the V gene TRBV20-1; either TRBD1 or TRBD2 may fit D (6 bases each). Germline V gene sequence: CDR1 DFQATT, CDR2 SNEGSKA (reference sequence). The CDR3 has 17 amino acids. The V end was cut by 5 bases, the J end by 7 bases, with 27 bases between. The CDR3 DNA reads as TGCAGTGCTCGGGAGCCGTCAGGGGCGGCCCCTAATAATGAGCAGTTCTTC. It yields the protein CSAREPSGAAPNNEQFF.

In this sample, this clonotype turned up once. The chain recombines TRBV7-9 with TRBJ2-5; D might be TRBD1 (8 bases). The CDR3 is 14 amino acids. V was shortened by 5 bases and J by 5 bases, with 15 bases between the two germline ends. Germline CDR1 SEHNR, CDR2 FQNEAQ (reference sequence). CDR3 amino acids: CASSPDREGETQYF. DNA for the CDR3: TGTGCCAGCAGCCCGGACAGGGAGGGTGAGACCCAGTACTTC.

The chain is built from TRBV11-2 and TRBJ2-1; D is perhaps TRBD1 (6 bases). Germline CDR1 SGHAT, CDR2 FQNNGV. Trimming removed 2 bases from V and 7 bases from J, with 15 bases in between. The CDR3 spans 15 residues. CDR3 amino acids: CASSLRTAAFNEQFF. DNA for the CDR3: TGTGCCAGCAGCTTACGGACAGCAGCCTTTAATGAGCAGTTCTTC.

The chain employs TRBV7-9 and TRBJ2-4; tentatively, D is TRBD1 or TRBD2 (6 bases each). Germline CDR1 and CDR2: SEHNR and FQNEAQ (reference sequence). V lost 2 bases, J lost 0 bases, and 17 bases lay in between. The CDR3 is made up of 18 amino acids. The CDR3 region has the DNA TGTGCCAGCAGCTTAAGCTCGTTACAGGGACTAGCCAAAAACATTCAGTACTTC. As protein: CASSLSSLQGLAKNIQYF. The entire variable domain, with the rest obtained from reference TRBV7-9 and TRBJ2-4, is as follows: DTGVSQNPRHKITKRGQNVTFRCDPISEHNRLYWYRQTLGQGPEFLTYFQNEAQLEKSRLLSDRFSAERPKGSFSTLEIQRTEQGDSAMYLCASSLSSLQGLAKNIQYFGAGTRLSVL.

This rearrangement joins TRBV5-5 to TRBJ2-7; TRBD1 is a possible D gene (6 bases). The CDR3 consists of 15 residues. V was pared by 0 bases and J by 3 bases, with 13 bases between. Looked up from germline, CDR1 is SGHKS and CDR2 is YYEKEE (reference sequence). For the CDR3, the DNA is TGTGCCAGCAGCTTGGTTACAGGGTCATACTACGAGCAGTACTTC. The encoded protein is CASSLVTGSYYEQYF.

J is TRBJ1-3 and V is TRBV4-1; unclear D gene. Germline lookup yields CDR1 MGHRA and CDR2 YSYEKL. The CDR3 spans 16 residues. V was cut by 2 bases and J by 1 base, with 12 bases left in between. In DNA, the CDR3 is TGCGCCAGCAGCCAAACGCCCGGTACTTCTGGAAACACCATATATTTT. Protein product: CASSQTPGTSGNTIYF.

This clonotype was observed many times. The chain employs TRBV20-1 and TRBJ1-1; maybe TRBD1 (5 bases). CDR1 and CDR2 from the germline V gene are DFQATT and SNEGSKA (reference sequence). Trimming pared 6 bases from V and 1 base from J, leaving 15 bases between. The CDR3 covers 14 residues. The chain's CDR3 is CSALFGAKNTEAFF. CDR3 in DNA: TGCAGTGCCCTGTTCGGGGCGAAGAACACTGAAGCTTTCTTT.